This entry lists 25 T cell receptor beta chains sequenced from one sample in a study. The sorted Tregs were CD4+CD25+CD127-/low cells. TCRdb re-derived calls from the 5' RACE reads in MiXCR, one entry per CDR3 protein. The data show approximately 10,000 distinct CDR3 sequences, with 25% seen just once and roughly 3.1% held by the top ten. What was sequenced was Tregs sorted from blood. The receptors here all came from a female donor with breast cancer.

This clonotype was seen repeatedly, ten times or more. The chain joins TRBV11-2 to TRBJ2-1, with no clear D. From germline, CDR1 is SGHAT and CDR2 FQNNGV. CDR3 length: 13 amino acids. V dropped 8 bases and J dropped 7 bases, with 15 bases sitting between them. The CDR3 DNA follows: TGTGCCAGCGCAGAGACGGGTTTAAATGAGCAGTTCTTC. It codes for CASAETGLNEQFF. Supplemented by reference TRBV11-2 and TRBJ2-1, the full variable domain reads EAGVAQSPRYKIIEKRQSVAFWCNPISGHATLYWYQQILGQGPKLLIQFQNNGVVDDSQLPKDRFSAERLKGVDSTLKIQPAKLEDSAVYLCASAETGLNEQFFGPGTRLTVL.

There are many counts of this clonotype. The chain links TRBV24-1 to TRBJ1-4; TRBD1 matches at 8 bases. The V segment lost 2 bases and the J segment 7 bases; nucleotides outside the gene matches: 2. The CDR3 has 14 residues. Germline V gene data show CDR1 as KGHDR and CDR2 as SFDVKD. The CDR3 spells CATSDSRGPEKLFF. The CDR3 region has the DNA TGTGCCACCAGTGATTCCAGGGGGCCTGAAAAACTGTTTTTT.

This clonotype was detected ten times or more. The rearrangement uses TRBV6-5 and TRBJ2-7; D is ambiguous. Germline V gene sequence: CDR1 MNHEY, CDR2 SVGAGI. V was trimmed by 3 bases and J by 5 bases, leaving 11 bases between them. The CDR3 spans 13 residues. Written as DNA, the CDR3 is TGTGCCAGCAGTTATGTGGTATCGGACGAGCAGTACTTC. Its translation is CASSYVVSDEQYF.

This clonotype was recorded a few times. This CDR3 reads CASSEGTGAGFYNEQFF. CDR3 DNA: TGTGCCAGCAGTGAAGGGACGGGGGCAGGTTTTTACAATGAGCAGTTCTTC. The rearrangement links TRBV6-1 to TRBJ2-1, with D perhaps matching TRBD1 or TRBD2 (6 bases each). V lost 1 base to trimming and J lost 4 bases, with 17 bases between them. Germline V lookup: CDR1 MNHNS, CDR2 SASEGT. The length of the CDR3 is 17 residues.

The table lists this clonotype with a few counts. The J gene is TRBJ1-5, the V gene TRBV30; TRBD1 is a possible D gene (5 bases). Germline V gives CDR1 GTSNPN, CDR2 SVGIG (reference sequence). This CDR3 spans 12 amino acids. Trimming took 4 bases from V and 4 from J, leaving 8 bases between them. The CDR3 nucleotides read TGTGCCTGGAATTCAGGGAATCAGCCCCAGCATTTT. It translates to CAWNSGNQPQHF.

This clonotype was counted at least ten times. The rearrangement uses TRBV14 and TRBJ2-1, with TRBD2 identical over 7 bases. CDR1 and CDR2 from the germline V gene are SGHDN and FVKESK. This CDR3 is 17 amino acids long. Losses at the gene ends were 4 bases for V and 8 bases for J; bases not matched to a gene: 17. The CDR3 DNA reads as TGTGCCAGCAGCCCCCTAAGCGGGATCAGATTCGGCGATGAGCAGTTCTTC. As protein: CASSPLSGIRFGDEQFF. Using reference TRBV14 and TRBJ2-1 for the parts outside the CDR3, the full variable domain is EAGVTQFPSHSVIEKGQTVTLRCDPISGHDNLYWYRRVMGKEIKFLLHFVKESKQDESGMPNNRFLAERTGGTYSTLKVQPAELEDSGVYFCASSPLSGIRFGDEQFFGPGTRLTVL.

The chain has TRBV10-2 and TRBJ2-1, with 9 bases identical to TRBD1. Trimming removed 3 bases from V and 10 bases from J; junction bases left unmatched: 7. The germline CDR1 and CDR2 sequences are WSHSY and SAAADI. The CDR3 length is 14 residues. The CDR3 sequence: CASSDGTGREEQFF. The CDR3 DNA is TGCGCCAGCAGTGACGGGACAGGGAGGGAGGAGCAGTTCTTC.

Comments on this clonotype: With a much larger clone just one base away, this may be a read error. The chain has TRBV6-6 and TRBJ2-1, with TRBD1 identical over 8 bases. CDR3 size: 16 residues. V lost 5 bases, J lost 0 bases, and 6 bases stayed unmatched. Germline CDR1 MNHNY, CDR2 SVGAGI (reference sequence). The CDR3 bases are TGTGCCAGCAGTCACTTAGGGACAGGCTCCTACAATGAGCAGTTCTTC. Translating it yields CASSHLGTGSYNEQFF.

Points on this clonotype: This clone may be a read error of a much larger clone one base away. The chain has TRBV15 and TRBJ2-1; 7 bases agree with TRBD2. The CDR3 spans 15 residues. CDR1 and CDR2 (germline): LNHNV, YYDKDF (reference sequence). The chain's CDR3 is CVTSRGTSVDNEQFF. The CDR3 region has the DNA TGTGTCACCAGCAGAGGTACTAGCGTTGACAATGAGCAGTTCTTC.

The table lists this clonotype with a count of one. The J gene is TRBJ1-5, the V gene TRBV6-5, with D unclear. Germline values: CDR1 MNHEY, CDR2 SVGAGI. The CDR3 sequence is 15 residues long. V shed 8 bases and J shed 0 bases, with 14 bases lying between them. The CDR3 spells CASRRGSYSNQPQHF. The CDR3 region has the DNA TGTGCCAGCCGGAGAGGGTCGTATAGCAATCAGCCCCAGCATTTT.

This clonotype was picked up a small number of times. The gene calls are TRBV3-1 and TRBJ1-1, with D uncertain. With 2 bases removed from V and 11 bases from J, the gap between germline ends came to 9 bases. CDR3 length: 11 amino acids. The germline V gene has CDR1 LGHDT and CDR2 YNNKEL (reference sequence). The chain's CDR3 is CASSQCLGAFF. CDR3 nucleotides: TGTGCCAGCAGCCAATGTTTAGGGGCTTTCTTT.

The chain employs TRBV11-1 and TRBJ2-3; TRBD1 agrees at 8 bases. This CDR3 is 15 amino acids long. Looked up from germline, CDR1 is SGHAT and CDR2 is FQDESV (reference sequence). Trimming took 2 bases from V and 15 from J; bases not matched to a gene: 16. CDR3 amino acids: CASSLWDRQGDTRYF. CDR3 sequence (DNA): TGTGCCAGCAGCTTATGGGACAGGCAGGGAGATACGCGATATTTT.

In its sample, this clonotype was seen once. V is TRBV20-1 and J is TRBJ2-7; perhaps D is TRBD1 or TRBD2 (5 bases each). The CDR3 is 13 amino acids. V lost 5 bases and J 4 bases, leaving 15 bases between the germline ends. Germline assignment: CDR1 DFQATT and CDR2 SNEGSKA (reference sequence). CDR3 region: CSAPGTGSYEQYF. The CDR3 DNA follows: TGCAGTGCTCCCGGGACGGGATCGTACGAGCAGTACTTC.

In this sample, this clonotype turned up a few times. Its ends do not fully match the called genes, so a read error is possible. V and J are TRBV20-1 and TRBJ2-1; the D is unclear. There are 15 residues in the CDR3. In germline, CDR1 is DFQATT, CDR2 SNEGSKA (reference sequence). CDR3 bases: TGCAGTGCTAGAAACCCTAAACGTGGCGGCAATGGGCAGTTCTTC. It codes for CSARNPKRGGNGQFF.

The chain combines TRBV6-6 with TRBJ1-1; a possible D gene is TRBD1 (5 bases). Germline V lookup: CDR1 MNHNY, CDR2 SVGAGI (reference sequence). The CDR3 contains 13 residues. Trimming cost V 0 bases and J 7 bases, with 9 bases left between them. CDR3 DNA: TGTGCCAGCAGTTACTCCACAGGAAGTGAAGCTTTCTTT. As protein: CASSYSTGSEAFF.

Sample share makes this clonotype medium-sized (0.01 to 0.1%). As DNA, the CDR3 is TGTGCCAGCGAGAGATGGGAGTCACAGTCAGGAAACACCATATATTTT. It encodes CASERWESQSGNTIYF. This chain connects TRBV28 to TRBJ1-3; D is undetermined. Per the germline V gene, CDR1 is MDHEN and CDR2 is SYDVKM. This CDR3 is built from 16 residues. Trimming took off 8 bases at V and 4 bases at J, with 21 bases between the two ends. The full variable domain, in which reference TRBV28 and TRBJ1-3 provide the parts outside the CDR3, is DVKVTQSSRYLVKRTGEKVFLECVQDMDHENMFWYRQDPGLGLRLIYFSYDVKMKEKGDIPEGYSVSREKKERFSLILESASTNQTSMYLCASERWESQSGNTIYFGEGSWLTVV.

This clonotype has ten or more counts. This rearrangement joins TRBV10-3 to TRBJ1-1; no clear D. The CDR3 runs 12 residues. V lost 7 bases and J lost 1, with 7 bases in between. CDR1 is ENHRY and CDR2 is SYGVKD in the germline V gene. The CDR3 protein is CAIKETNTEAFF. The CDR3 coding sequence is TGTGCCATCAAAGAGACGAACACTGAAGCTTTCTTT.

About this clonotype itself: It may be a read error: a sequence one base away is much more abundant. The rearrangement links TRBV7-6 to TRBJ2-1; a weak D match, TRBD2 (5 bases). The CDR3 runs 15 residues. Germline CDR1 reads SGHVS; CDR2 reads FNYEAQ. CDR3 DNA: TGTACCAGCAGTCGAGGAGCGTCCGGGATAAATGAGCAGTTCTTC. This gives the protein CTSSRGASGINEQFF.

By proportion, this clonotype is medium-sized. The CDR3 DNA reads as TGTGCCAGCATGGCGGCGGACGGCCTCCGAGGGGGCTACACCTTC. Translation gives CASMAADGLRGGYTF. The rearrangement links TRBV6-5 to TRBJ1-2; D ambiguous. The ends were cut back, 7 bases at V and 8 bases at J, with 23 bases in the middle. The CDR3 loop spans 15 amino acids. Germline V lookup: CDR1 MNHEY, CDR2 SVGAGI.

As to this clonotype: A much larger clone differs by one base, so this may be a read error. The CDR3 carries no conserved terminal phenylalanine or tryptophan, so it likely arises from a read error. CDR3 sequence: CASLPVAGLASYEQYL. The CDR3 coding sequence is TGTGCCAGCCTCCCGGTGGCGGGACTAGCTTCCTACGAGCAGTACCTC. The chain combines TRBV6-1 with TRBJ2-7; TRBD2 matches 9 bases. The germline V gene encodes CDR1 MNHNS and CDR2 SASEGT. The CDR3 loop spans 16 amino acids. V gave up 8 bases and J gave up 1 base; unmatched junction bases: 12.

Concerning this clonotype itself: This CDR3 fails to terminate in the conserved phenylalanine or tryptophan, so it likely reflects a read error. The chain joins TRBV18 to TRBJ1-3, with D uncertain. V dropped 6 bases and J dropped 6 bases, with 15 bases sitting between them. The length of the CDR3 is 14 residues. Per the germline V gene, CDR1 is KGHSH and CDR2 is LQKENI. The CDR3 DNA follows: TGTGCCAGCTCCTACGGGCTGTCGGAAAACACCATATATTCT. Its protein product is CASSYGLSENTIYS.

About this clonotype: This may come from a read error, since a much larger clone is one base off. The V call is TRBV6-6, the J call TRBJ2-1, with 8 bases identical to TRBD1. Germline V lookup: CDR1 MNHNY, CDR2 SVGAGI (reference sequence). The CDR3 totals 14 residues. In nucleotides, the CDR3 is TGTGCCAGCAGCCGAACAGGGGGTGGAAATGAGCAGCTCTTC. Protein product: CASSRTGGGNEQLF.

This clonotype was seen at least ten times. The chain employs TRBV6-6 and TRBJ2-7; TRBD2 aligns across 11 bases. The CDR3 has 19 residues. Germline V CDR1 and CDR2: MNHNY, SVGAGI (reference sequence). V lost 0 bases and J lost 3; bases outside the gene matches: 13. CDR3 bases: TGTGCCAGCAGTTACTCGGGGCTAGCGGGAGGACAGTCCGTCTACGAGCAGTACTTC. Translated: CASSYSGLAGGQSVYEQYF.

The genes are TRBV11-2 and TRBJ2-3; 11 positions match TRBD2. V shed 3 bases and J 4 bases; nucleotides not matched to a gene: 12. The CDR3 covers 18 residues. Per the germline V gene, CDR1 is SGHAT and CDR2 is FQNNGV. CDR3 sequence (DNA): TGTGCCAGCAGCTTGCCCTTTTTAGCGGGAGGGCCCGCAGATACGCAGTATTTT. It yields the protein CASSLPFLAGGPADTQYF.

Sample share makes this clonotype medium-sized. This rearrangement joins TRBV5-1 to TRBJ1-1; D is uncertain. Trimming cost V 0 bases and J 1 base, with 4 bases left between them. CDR1 and CDR2 from the germline V gene are SGHRS and YFSETQ. The CDR3 length is 13 residues. CDR3 protein: CASSLERNTEAFF. The CDR3 bases are TGCGCCAGCAGCTTGGAGCGGAACACTGAAGCTTTCTTT.